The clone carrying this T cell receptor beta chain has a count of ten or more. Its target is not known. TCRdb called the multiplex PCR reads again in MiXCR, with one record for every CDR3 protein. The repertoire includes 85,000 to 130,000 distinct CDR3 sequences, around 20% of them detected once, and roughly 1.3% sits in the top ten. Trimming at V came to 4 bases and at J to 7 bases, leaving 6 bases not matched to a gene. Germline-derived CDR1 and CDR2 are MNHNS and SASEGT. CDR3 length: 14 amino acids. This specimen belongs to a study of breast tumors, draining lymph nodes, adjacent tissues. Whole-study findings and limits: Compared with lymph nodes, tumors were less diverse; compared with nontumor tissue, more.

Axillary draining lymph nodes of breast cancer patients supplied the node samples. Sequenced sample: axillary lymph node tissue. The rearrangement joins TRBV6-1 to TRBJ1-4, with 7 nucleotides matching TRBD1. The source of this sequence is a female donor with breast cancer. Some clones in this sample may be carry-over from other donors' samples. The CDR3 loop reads CASSGGGAGEKLFF. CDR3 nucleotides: TGTGCCAGCAGTGGAGGGGGCGCCGGTGAAAAACTGTTTTTT.